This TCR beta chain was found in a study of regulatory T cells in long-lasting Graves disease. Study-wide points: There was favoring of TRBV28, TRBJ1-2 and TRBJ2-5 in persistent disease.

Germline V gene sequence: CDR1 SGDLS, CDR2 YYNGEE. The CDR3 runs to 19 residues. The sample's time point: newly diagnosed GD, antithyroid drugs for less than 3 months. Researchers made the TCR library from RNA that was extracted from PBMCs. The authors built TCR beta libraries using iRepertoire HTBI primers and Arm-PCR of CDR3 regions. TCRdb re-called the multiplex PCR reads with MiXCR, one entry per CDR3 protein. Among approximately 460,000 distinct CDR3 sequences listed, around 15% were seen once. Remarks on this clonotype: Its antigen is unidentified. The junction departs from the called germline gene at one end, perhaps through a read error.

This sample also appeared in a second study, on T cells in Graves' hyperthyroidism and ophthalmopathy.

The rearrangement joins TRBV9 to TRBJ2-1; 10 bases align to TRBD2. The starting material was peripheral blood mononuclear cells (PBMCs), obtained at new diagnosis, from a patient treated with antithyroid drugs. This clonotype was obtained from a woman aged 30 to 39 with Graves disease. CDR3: CASIPPPGLAGVGFNGQFF. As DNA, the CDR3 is TGTGCCAGCATCCCTCCCCCGGGGCTAGCGGGAGTCGGTTTCAATGGGCAGTTCTTC.